The 32 T cell receptor beta chains in this list originate from one sample, sequenced in a study of shared clonotypes between healthy human individuals. The table came from immunoSEQ multiplex PCR; TCRdb's copy has only in-frame clones and leaves some out. The sample gives some 2.1 million clones, roughly 95% of which show up once; about 1.7% is in the top ten. The naive CD8 subset, CD45RO-negative cells positively selected for CCR7, excluded terminally differentiated effector memory CD45RA+ cells. The specimen sequenced was naive CD8+ T cells from PBMCs. These receptors all stem from a man aged 18 to 30 in good health. Some clones in this sample may be carry-over from other donors' samples.

Remarks on this clone: Distinct nucleotide sequences in the sample also encode this CDR3. The V call is TRBV19, the J call TRBJ2-1; 7 bases fit TRBD1. The length of the CDR3 is 14 residues. Trimming removed 3 bases from V and 4 bases from J; junction bases left unmatched: 3. The V gene's germline CDR1 is LNHDA and CDR2 SQIVND (reference sequence). CDR3 amino acids: CASSIRTGYNEQFF. The CDR3 nucleotides are TGTGCCAGTAGTATCCGGACAGGATACAATGAGCAGTTCTTC.

The rearrangement uses TRBV28 and TRBJ2-1; 7 bases are a match to TRBD2. This CDR3 has 17 residues. Per germline, CDR1 MDHEN and CDR2 SYDVKM. Unmatched junction bases numbered 11, after V lost 6 bases and J lost 0 bases. This chain's CDR3 is CASRIINSGYSYNEQFF. The CDR3 DNA reads as TGTGCCAGCAGGATAATTAATAGCGGGTACTCCTACAATGAGCAGTTCTTC.

The chain recombines TRBV7-9 with TRBJ1-5, with unresolved D. Trimming removed 4 bases from V and 0 bases from J, with 13 bases in between. This CDR3 region has 16 residues. Germline V gene sequence: CDR1 SEHNR, CDR2 FQNEAQ (reference sequence). CDR3 sequence reads: CASSWSEIDSNQPQHF. In DNA, the CDR3 is TGTGCCAGCAGCTGGAGTGAGATAGATAGCAATCAGCCCCAGCATTTT. Filled out from reference TRBV7-9 and TRBJ1-5, the complete variable domain reads DTGVSQNPRHKITKRGQNVTFRCDPISEHNRLYWYRQTLGQGPEFLTYFQNEAQLEKSRLLSDRFSAERPKGSFSTLEIQRTEQGDSAMYLCASSWSEIDSNQPQHFGDGTRLSIL.

This clone was counted a single time. For the CDR3, the DNA is TGTGCCACCAGCCCAGGACTAGTTAACACCGGGGAGCTGTTTTTT. Residues: CATSPGLVNTGELFF. This chain uses TRBV15 with TRBJ2-2; 7 nucleotides align to TRBD2. The CDR3 has 15 residues. Germline values: CDR1 LNHNV, CDR2 YYDKDF (reference sequence). After removal of 5 bases from V and 2 bases from J, the junction contained 5 bases not matched to a gene.

The gene calls are TRBV19 and TRBJ1-5, with 7 bases that match TRBD1. Unmatched junction bases numbered 11, after V lost 6 bases and J lost 6 bases. This CDR3 spans 15 amino acids. CDR1 and CDR2 (germline): LNHDA, SQIVND (reference sequence). The CDR3 nucleotides read TGTGCCAGTAGCCCCCGACAGGGAGGACGTCAGCCCCAGCATTTT. Protein: CASSPRQGGRQPQHF.

The chain joins TRBV11-2 to TRBJ2-2; 14 bases map to TRBD2. The CDR3 loop spans 18 amino acids. Per germline, CDR1 SGHAT and CDR2 FQNNGV. V dropped 6 bases and J dropped 0; count of bases not matched to a gene: 6. The CDR3 is CASRFRLAGGSNTGELFF. CDR3 coding DNA: TGTGCCAGCAGGTTCCGACTAGCGGGAGGGTCGAACACCGGGGAGCTGTTTTTT.

The CDR3 sequence is CASSEWQGARGYTF. DNA for the CDR3: TGTGCCAGCAGTGAATGGCAGGGGGCGCGGGGCTACACCTTC. The genes are TRBV2 and TRBJ1-2; TRBD1 matches 8 bases. With V trimmed by 2 bases and J by 8 bases, 7 bases remained unmatched. The CDR3 contains 14 residues. Per germline, CDR1 SNHLY and CDR2 FYNNEI.

Only one count was recorded for this clone. The gene calls are TRBV7-8 and TRBJ2-1; 10 bases are shared with TRBD2. The V segment lost 5 bases and the J segment 8 bases; nucleotides outside the gene matches: 6. Germline-derived CDR1 and CDR2 are SGHVS and FQNEAQ. This CDR3 is 14 amino acids long. In DNA form, the CDR3 reads TGTGCCAGCAGCCCTAAGCGGGAGGGCGATGAGCAGTTCTTC. Encoded protein: CASSPKREGDEQFF. Full variable domain (outside the CDR3, taken from reference TRBV7-8 and TRBJ2-1): GAGVSQSPRYKVAKRGQDVALRCDPISGHVSLFWYQQALGQGPEFLTYFQNEAQLDKSGLPSDRFFAERPEGSVSTLKIQRTQQEDSAVYLCASSPKREGDEQFFGPGTRLTVL.

The J gene is TRBJ2-7, the V gene TRBV7-9, with a tentative D call TRBD1 (5 bases). This CDR3 is built from 14 residues. V was shortened by 5 bases and J by 5 bases, with 16 bases between the two germline ends. CDR1 is SEHNR and CDR2 is FQNEAQ in the germline V gene (reference sequence). The CDR3: CASSPGEGEDEQYF. Here the CDR3 DNA reads TGTGCCAGCAGCCCGGGCGAAGGGGAAGACGAGCAGTACTTC.

This chain links TRBV7-9 with TRBJ1-2; D is perhaps TRBD1 (6 bases). Germline lookup yields CDR1 SEHNR and CDR2 FQNEAQ (reference sequence). V lost 2 bases to trimming and J lost 2 bases, with 15 bases between them. CDR3 length: 16 amino acids. The CDR3 DNA reads as TGTGCCAGCAGCTTAAAGACAGGCACCCTAAACTATGGCTACACCTTC. It codes for CASSLKTGTLNYGYTF.

CDR3 amino acids: CASSAPTRGYTF. In nucleotides, the CDR3 is TGTGCCAGCAGTGCCCCCACTAGGGGCTACACCTTC. The V gene is TRBV28, the J gene TRBJ1-2; D not certain. This CDR3 is built from 12 residues. Germline CDR1 MDHEN, CDR2 SYDVKM. V shed 5 bases and J shed 8 bases, with 12 bases lying between them.

The rearrangement joins TRBV6-1 to TRBJ2-7; no firm D call. The CDR3 is 14 amino acids. V was pared by 3 bases and J by 3 bases, with 12 bases between. In germline, CDR1 is MNHNS, CDR2 SASEGT. Here the CDR3 reads CASSEGVWNYEQYF. CDR3 nucleotides: TGTGCCAGCAGTGAGGGCGTCTGGAACTACGAGCAGTACTTC.

With regard to this clone: The identical CDR3 is also encoded by other nucleotide sequences in the sample. This chain uses TRBV5-1 with TRBJ2-5; a weak D match, TRBD1 (6 bases). The CDR3 length is 14 residues. Deletions cut 3 bases from V and 2 bases from J, with 11 bases between. Germline V gene data show CDR1 as SGHRS and CDR2 as YFSETQ. In nucleotides, the CDR3 is TGCGCCAGCAGCTCCAGGACAGCTCAAGAGACCCAGTACTTC. Its protein is CASSSRTAQETQYF.

As for this clone: Other DNA sequences in this specimen translate into the identical CDR3. The chain links TRBV12-5 to TRBJ2-1; TRBD1 might be the D (6 bases). The CDR3 consists of 15 residues. With 0 bases removed from V and 0 bases from J, the gap between germline ends came to 6 bases. CDR1 and CDR2 (germline): LGHNT, FRNRAP. The CDR3 loop is CASGLVGGSYNEQFF. The CDR3 DNA follows: TGTGCTAGTGGTTTGGTAGGGGGCTCCTACAATGAGCAGTTCTTC.

This chain joins TRBV28 and TRBJ2-7; tentative D call: TRBD2 (6 bases). Germline CDR1 reads MDHEN; CDR2 reads SYDVKM. This CDR3 has 15 residues. V was cut by 1 base and J by 5 bases, with 15 bases left in between. CDR3 sequence: CASSLSARDRDEQYF. The CDR3 DNA sequence: TGTGCCAGCAGTTTATCCGCGCGGGATCGCGACGAGCAGTACTTC.

The rearrangement links TRBV7-2 to TRBJ2-3; TRBD2 agrees at 10 bases. Trimming at V came to 2 bases and at J to 6 bases, leaving 8 bases not matched to a gene. From germline, CDR1 is SGHTA and CDR2 FQGNSA. This CDR3 contains 16 residues. CDR3 sequence reads: CASSLLATSGMDTQYF. The DNA of the CDR3 is TGTGCCAGCAGCTTACTAGCCACTAGCGGGATGGATACGCAGTATTTT.

This clone has just one count. The CDR3 sequence: CASSSRSTSRYNEQFF. CDR3 in DNA: TGTGCCAGCAGTTCCCGGAGCACTAGCCGGTACAATGAGCAGTTCTTC. The chain carries TRBV27 and TRBJ2-1, with D possibly being TRBD2 (6 bases). The CDR3 sequence is 16 residues long. V was shortened by 4 bases and J by 4 bases, with 17 bases between the two germline ends. Germline V gene data show CDR1 as MNHEY and CDR2 as SMNVEV (reference sequence).

The V gene is TRBV7-2, the J gene TRBJ2-7; no definite D call. Per the germline V gene, CDR1 is SGHTA and CDR2 is FQGNSA. The ends were cut back, 2 bases at V and 4 bases at J, with 6 bases in the middle. This CDR3 comprises 12 residues. The CDR3 is CASSLKWYEQYF. DNA for the CDR3: TGTGCCAGCAGCTTAAAGTGGTACGAGCAGTACTTC.

The J gene is TRBJ2-1, the V gene TRBV11-3; D perhaps matches TRBD1 (6 bases). V gave up 3 bases and J gave up 8 bases, with 17 bases separating them. The CDR3 sequence is 15 residues long. Germline assignment: CDR1 SGHNT and CDR2 YENEEA. CDR3 region: CASSFRRGPPDEQFF. CDR3 sequence (DNA): TGTGCCAGCAGCTTCCGCAGGGGCCCCCCCGATGAGCAGTTCTTC.

This clone has just one count. The rearrangement links TRBV7-9 to TRBJ2-7; D possibly corresponds to TRBD2 (7 bases). Trimming took off 7 bases at V and 5 bases at J, with 15 bases between the two ends. The CDR3 length is 13 residues. Looked up from germline, CDR1 is SEHNR and CDR2 is FQNEAQ (reference sequence). CDR3 in DNA: TGTGCCAGCAATTTCGGCGGGGGCCACGAGCAGTACTTC. This sequence encodes CASNFGGGHEQYF.

The gene calls are TRBV10-3 and TRBJ2-3; possibly TRBD1 for D (6 bases). Germline V gene lookup returns CDR1 ENHRY and CDR2 SYGVKD. This CDR3 has 14 residues. V was trimmed by 4 bases and J by 3 bases, leaving 11 bases between them. Written as DNA, the CDR3 is TGTGCCATCAGTGGACAGGCGGTGACAGATACGCAGTATTTT. Amino acid sequence: CAISGQAVTDTQYF.

The chain couples TRBV10-1 to TRBJ2-1, with TRBD2 identical over 8 bases. The CDR3 has 16 amino acids. V shed 3 bases and J 8 bases; nucleotides not matched to a gene: 12. CDR1 and CDR2 from the germline V gene are WNHNN and SYGVQD (reference sequence). CDR3: CASSDLLAEGRDEQFF. CDR3 bases: TGCGCCAGCAGTGACTTACTAGCGGAGGGGAGGGATGAGCAGTTCTTC.

The chain joins TRBV4-3 to TRBJ2-5, with a possible D match to TRBD2 (6 bases). This CDR3 comprises 18 residues. Trimming shortened V by 3 bases and J by 1 base, and 21 bases separated the two germline ends. Germline CDR1 and CDR2: LGHNA and YSLEER. The CDR3 protein is CASSQAGRGWKLQETQYF. CDR3 DNA sequence: TGCGCCAGCAGCCAGGCCGGCCGGGGGTGGAAGCTCCAAGAGACCCAGTACTTC.

The chain combines TRBV28 with TRBJ2-1; 9 positions agree with TRBD1. Germline CDR1 and CDR2: MDHEN and SYDVKM. J lost 6 bases, V lost 6 bases, and 9 bases had no gene match. This CDR3 region has 15 residues. CDR3: CASSPGTGIVNEQFF. CDR3 nucleotide sequence: TGTGCCAGCAGCCCCGGGACAGGGATTGTCAATGAGCAGTTCTTC.

The chain links TRBV27 to TRBJ2-1; 7 bases are a match to TRBD1. This CDR3 is 13 amino acids long. V shed 4 bases and J 10 bases; nucleotides not matched to a gene: 7. The germline V gene has CDR1 MNHEY and CDR2 SMNVEV (reference sequence). DNA of the CDR3: TGTGCCAGCAGTTCCATCCGACAGGGCGAGCAGTTCTTC. It codes for CASSSIRQGEQFF.

V usage is TRBV11-2 and J usage is TRBJ2-7; 8 nucleotides match TRBD1. This CDR3 is built from 15 residues. The germline V gene encodes CDR1 SGHAT and CDR2 FQNNGV. The junction had 9 bases not matched to a gene; V was cut back by 5 bases and J by 3 bases. The CDR3 reads CASSPEWTGSYEQYF. CDR3 nucleotide sequence: TGTGCCAGCAGCCCGGAATGGACAGGGAGCTACGAGCAGTACTTC.

The chain carries TRBV11-2 and TRBJ1-1; possible D gene TRBD1, 5 bases. Per the germline V gene, CDR1 is SGHAT and CDR2 is FQNNGV. This CDR3 region has 14 residues. Trimming removed 5 bases from V and 1 base from J, with 11 bases in between. CDR3 sequence (DNA): TGTGCCAGCAGCCCGCGGGACGGGAACACTGAAGCTTTCTTT. Protein: CASSPRDGNTEAFF.

This rearrangement joins TRBV7-9 to TRBJ2-1; D could derive from TRBD1 or TRBD2 (6 bases each). Trimming pared 1 base from V and 7 bases from J, leaving 17 bases between. The germline CDR1 and CDR2 sequences are SEHNR and FQNEAQ (reference sequence). The CDR3 spans 16 residues. CDR3 nucleotides: TGTGCCAGCAGCTTAGAAGCCGGGGGCGGCAAAAATGAGCAGTTCTTC. Residues: CASSLEAGGGKNEQFF.

This sequence joins TRBV4-2 and TRBJ1-2, with a tentative D call TRBD1 (6 bases). The CDR3 totals 19 residues. Trimming cost V 0 bases and J 0 bases, with 20 bases left between them. Germline CDR1 LGHNA, CDR2 YNFKEQ. Here the CDR3 DNA reads TGTGCCAGCAGCCAAGATACGGGTCTCAGAAAGGGGGCTAACTATGGCTACACCTTC. Encoded protein: CASSQDTGLRKGANYGYTF.

The CDR3 nucleotides are TGTGCCAGCAGTTTATCGACAGGGAACGGGAAGTTATACAATGAGCAGTTCTTC. Translating it yields CASSLSTGNGKLYNEQFF. V gene TRBV28 combines with J gene TRBJ2-1; 7 positions match TRBD1. This CDR3 has 18 amino acids. Germline lookup yields CDR1 MDHEN and CDR2 SYDVKM. After removal of 1 base from V and 4 bases from J, the junction contained 13 bases not matched to a gene. The full variable domain, completed using reference TRBV28 and TRBJ2-1, is DVKVTQSSRYLVKRTGEKVFLECVQDMDHENMFWYRQDPGLGLRLIYFSYDVKMKEKGDIPEGYSVSREKKERFSLILESASTNQTSMYLCASSLSTGNGKLYNEQFFGPGTRLTVL.

This clone was seen just once. The V call is TRBV27, the J call TRBJ2-6; D gene uncertain. V lost 6 bases and J lost 0, with 18 bases in between. CDR1 MNHEY and CDR2 SMNVEV come from the germline V gene (reference sequence). CDR3 size: 18 residues. The CDR3 nucleotides read TGTGCCAGCAGGCTGATCGGGCCGTCACTCTCTGGGGCCAACGTCCTGACTTTC. It is translated as CASRLIGPSLSGANVLTF.

The J gene is TRBJ1-2, the V gene TRBV5-6; 8 bases match TRBD1. Germline V gene lookup returns CDR1 SGHDT and CDR2 YYEEEE. The CDR3 has 15 residues. J was trimmed by 3 bases and V by 2 bases; bases with no gene match: 6. CDR3 sequence: CASSLGTGSDYGYTF. CDR3 DNA: TGTGCCAGCAGCTTAGGGACAGGTTCGGACTATGGCTACACCTTC.